This T cell receptor beta chain was sequenced for a study of human T cells and chemical hapten exposure. General study findings and limits: TCRs above 1 in 1000 frequency did not change with DPC sensitization.

What the library attached to individual cDNA molecules were unique molecular identifiers. Authors' analysis steps: Samples had a median of roughly 100,000 TCRs, ranging roughly 23,224 to 690,600. From the 5' RACE reads, TCRdb called clonotypes with MiXCR, one entry per CDR3 protein. The V and J calls follow TCRdb's processing rather than the paper's. The sample carries 95,000 to 120,000 distinct CDR3 sequences, 15% to 20% recorded once. Blood, whole and unfractionated, served as the source for total RNA extraction. With respect to this clonotype: What it binds is unknown.

Germline V gene lookup returns CDR1 SGHTA and CDR2 FQGNSA. The CDR3 has 15 residues. V was trimmed by 2 bases and J by 3 bases, leaving 10 bases between them. This sequence joins TRBV7-2 and TRBJ1-4; D might be TRBD1 (5 bases). The receptor comes from a human donor in good health. The CDR3 is CASSLNGHPNEKLFF. The CDR3 DNA sequence: TGTGCCAGCAGCTTAAATGGACACCCTAATGAAAAACTGTTTTTT.